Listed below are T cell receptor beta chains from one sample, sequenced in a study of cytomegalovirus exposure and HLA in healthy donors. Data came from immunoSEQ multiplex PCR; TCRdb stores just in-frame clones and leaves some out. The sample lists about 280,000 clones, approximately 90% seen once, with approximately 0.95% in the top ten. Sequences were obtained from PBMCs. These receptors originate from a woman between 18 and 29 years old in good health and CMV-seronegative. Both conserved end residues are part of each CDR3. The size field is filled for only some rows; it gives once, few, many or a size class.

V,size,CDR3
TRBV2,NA,CASSNVAGGTYEQYF
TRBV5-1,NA,CASSSPGTSGRGAYNEQFF
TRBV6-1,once,CASSEMGLAGTDTQYF
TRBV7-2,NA,CASRRPPGTGLGYTF
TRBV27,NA,CASSPSSRGSYNEQFF
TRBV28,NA,CASSVPLAANYNEQFF
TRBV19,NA,CASSNRGYEQYF
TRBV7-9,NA,CASSPPGDFSEAFF
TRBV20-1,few,CMRRGNTEAFF
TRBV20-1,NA,CSAKTSYEQYF
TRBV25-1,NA,CASSEYGGQGAGYTF
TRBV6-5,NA,CASSDNILNYGYTF
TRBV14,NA,CASSQDFRLGQGGDEQYF